This T cell receptor beta chain was retrieved from a study of CD8 T cells in Susac syndrome. In blood CD8+ and CD4+ T cells, TCR beta underwent sequencing. RNA in amounts of 0.5 to 1 ug was reverse transcribed with random hexamers. Via MiXCR, TCRdb re-called the immunoSEQ multiplex PCR reads, giving one row per CDR3 protein. The sample includes about 300,000 distinct CDR3 sequences, almost 85% seen only once; the top ten take 0.21%. Germline lookup yields CDR1 LGHNA and CDR2 YSLEER. The CDR3 contains 15 residues. J was trimmed by 2 bases and V by 3 bases; bases with no gene match: 6. This TCR was sampled from a human donor with multiple sclerosis. The sequenced sample was CD8+ T cells from PBMCs. The chain carries TRBV4-3 and TRBJ1-1; 7 nucleotides align to TRBD1. CDR3 nucleotide sequence: TGCGCCAGCAGCCACCGAGAGGGGGCAAACACTGAAGCTTTCTTT. The encoded protein is CASSHREGANTEAFF.